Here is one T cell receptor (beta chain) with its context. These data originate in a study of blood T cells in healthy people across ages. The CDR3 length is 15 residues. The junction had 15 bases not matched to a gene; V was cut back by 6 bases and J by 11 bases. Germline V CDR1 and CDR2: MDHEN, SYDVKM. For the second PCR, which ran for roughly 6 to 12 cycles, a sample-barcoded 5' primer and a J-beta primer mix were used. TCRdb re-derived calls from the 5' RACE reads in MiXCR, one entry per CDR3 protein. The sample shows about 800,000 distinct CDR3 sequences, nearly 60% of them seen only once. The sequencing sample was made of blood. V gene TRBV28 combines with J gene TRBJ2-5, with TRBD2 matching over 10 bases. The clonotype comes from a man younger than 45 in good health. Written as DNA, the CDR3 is TGTGCCAGCAGCCACCAGCGGGAGGGTTCCAATGAGCAGTACTTC. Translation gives CASSHQREGSNEQYF.